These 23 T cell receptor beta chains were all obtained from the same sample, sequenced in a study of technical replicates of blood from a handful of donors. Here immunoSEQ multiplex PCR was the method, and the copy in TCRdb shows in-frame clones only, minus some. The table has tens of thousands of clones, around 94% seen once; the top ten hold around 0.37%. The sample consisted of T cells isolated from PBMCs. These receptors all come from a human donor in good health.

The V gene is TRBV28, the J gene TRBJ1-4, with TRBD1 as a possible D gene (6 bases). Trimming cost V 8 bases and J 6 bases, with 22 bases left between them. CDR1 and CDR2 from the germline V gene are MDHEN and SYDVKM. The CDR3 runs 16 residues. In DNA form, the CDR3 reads TGTGCCAGCGTGGAACAGGGCCTTAGTGTGGATGAAAAACTGTTTTTT. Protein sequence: CASVEQGLSVDEKLFF.

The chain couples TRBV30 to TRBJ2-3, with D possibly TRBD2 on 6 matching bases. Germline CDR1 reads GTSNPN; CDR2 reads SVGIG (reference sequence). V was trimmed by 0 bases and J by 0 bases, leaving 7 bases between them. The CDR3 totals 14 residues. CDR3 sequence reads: CAWSVRESTDTQYF. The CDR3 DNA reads TGTGCCTGGAGTGTGCGGGAAAGCACAGATACGCAGTATTTT. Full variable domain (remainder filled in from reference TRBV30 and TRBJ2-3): SQTIHQWPATLVQPVGSPLSLECTVEGTSNPNLYWYRQAAGRGLQLLFYSVGIGQISSEVPQNLSASRPQDRQFILSSKKLLLSDSGFYLCAWSVRESTDTQYFGPGTRLTVL.

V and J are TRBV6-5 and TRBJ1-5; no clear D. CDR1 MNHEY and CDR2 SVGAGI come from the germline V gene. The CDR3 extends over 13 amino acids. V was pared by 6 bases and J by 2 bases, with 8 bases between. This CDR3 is CASRRSRNQPQHF. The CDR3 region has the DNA TGTGCCAGCAGGAGGTCTCGCAATCAGCCCCAGCATTTT.

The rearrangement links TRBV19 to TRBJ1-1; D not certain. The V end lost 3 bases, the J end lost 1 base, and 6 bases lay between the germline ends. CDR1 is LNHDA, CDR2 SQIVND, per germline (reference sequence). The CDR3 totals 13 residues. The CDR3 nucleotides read TGTGCCAGTAGTATGAGAGAGAACACTGAAGCTTTCTTT. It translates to CASSMRENTEAFF.

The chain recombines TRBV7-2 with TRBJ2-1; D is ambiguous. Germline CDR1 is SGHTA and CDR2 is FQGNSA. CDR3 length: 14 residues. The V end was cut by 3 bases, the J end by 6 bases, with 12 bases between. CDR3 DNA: TGTGCCAGCAGCTTCAACTCCAGGTTCAATGAGCAGTTCTTC. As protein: CASSFNSRFNEQFF.

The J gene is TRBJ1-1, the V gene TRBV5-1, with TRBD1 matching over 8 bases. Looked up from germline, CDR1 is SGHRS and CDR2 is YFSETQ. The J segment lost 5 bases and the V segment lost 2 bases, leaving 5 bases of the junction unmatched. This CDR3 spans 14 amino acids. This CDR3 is CASSLGQGITEAFF. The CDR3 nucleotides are TGCGCCAGCAGCTTAGGACAGGGTATAACTGAAGCTTTCTTT.

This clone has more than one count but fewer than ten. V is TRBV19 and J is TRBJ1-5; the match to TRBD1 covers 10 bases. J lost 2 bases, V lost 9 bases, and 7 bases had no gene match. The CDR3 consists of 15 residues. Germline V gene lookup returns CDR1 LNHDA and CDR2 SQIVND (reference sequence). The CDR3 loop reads CASCPGTGGNQPQHF. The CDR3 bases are TGTGCCAGCTGCCCCGGGACAGGGGGCAATCAGCCCCAGCATTTT.

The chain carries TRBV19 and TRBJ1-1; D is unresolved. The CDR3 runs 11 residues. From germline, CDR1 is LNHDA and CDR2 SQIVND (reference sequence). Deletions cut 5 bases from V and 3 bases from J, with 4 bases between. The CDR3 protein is CASSSYTEAFF. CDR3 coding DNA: TGTGCCAGTAGTTCCTACACTGAAGCTTTCTTT.

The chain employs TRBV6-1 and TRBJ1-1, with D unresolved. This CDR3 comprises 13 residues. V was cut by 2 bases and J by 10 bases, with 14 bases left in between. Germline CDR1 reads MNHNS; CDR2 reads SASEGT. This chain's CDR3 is CASSEISQAGAFF. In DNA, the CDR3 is TGTGCCAGCAGTGAAATTAGCCAAGCGGGAGCTTTCTTT.

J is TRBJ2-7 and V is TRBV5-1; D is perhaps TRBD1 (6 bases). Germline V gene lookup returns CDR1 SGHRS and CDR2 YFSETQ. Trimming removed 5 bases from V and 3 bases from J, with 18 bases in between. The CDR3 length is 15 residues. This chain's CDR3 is CASSSIGDTNYEQYF. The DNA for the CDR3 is TGCGCCAGCAGTTCCATTGGGGACACCAACTACGAGCAGTACTTC.

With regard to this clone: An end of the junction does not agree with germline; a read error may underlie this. CDR3 in amino acids: CASSRTSGSADTQYF. For the CDR3, the DNA is TGTGCTAGCAGCAGGACTAGCGGGAGTGCAGATACGCAGTATTTT. The J gene is TRBJ2-3, the V gene TRBV7-7; 13 bases are shared with TRBD2. Germline CDR1 is SSHAT and CDR2 is FNYEAQ (reference sequence). This CDR3 comprises 15 residues.

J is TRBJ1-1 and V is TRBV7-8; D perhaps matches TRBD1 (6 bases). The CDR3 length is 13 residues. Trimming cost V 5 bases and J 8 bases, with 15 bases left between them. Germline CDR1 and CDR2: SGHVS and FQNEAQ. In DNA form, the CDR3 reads TGTGCCAGCAGCCATATCGGGGGGGGCGAAGCTTTCTTT. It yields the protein CASSHIGGGEAFF.

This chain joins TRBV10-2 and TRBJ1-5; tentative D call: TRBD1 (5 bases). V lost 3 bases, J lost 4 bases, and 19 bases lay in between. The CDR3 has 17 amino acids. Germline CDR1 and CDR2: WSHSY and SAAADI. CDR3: CASSEFVGQGGNQPQHF. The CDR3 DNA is TGCGCCAGCAGTGAATTCGTGGGTCAGGGAGGAAATCAGCCCCAGCATTTT.

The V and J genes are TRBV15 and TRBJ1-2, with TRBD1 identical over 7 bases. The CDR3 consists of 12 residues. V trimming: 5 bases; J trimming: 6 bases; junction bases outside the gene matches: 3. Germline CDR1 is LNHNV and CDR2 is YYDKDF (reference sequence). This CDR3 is CATSGDRDGYTF. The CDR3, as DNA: TGTGCCACCAGCGGCGACAGGGATGGCTACACCTTC. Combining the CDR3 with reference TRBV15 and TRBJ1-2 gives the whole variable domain DAMVIQNPRYQVTQFGKPVTLSCSQTLNHNVMYWYQQKSSQAPKLLFHYYDKDFNNEADTPDNFQSRRPNTSFCFLDIRSPGLGDTAMYLCATSGDRDGYTFGSGTRLTVV.

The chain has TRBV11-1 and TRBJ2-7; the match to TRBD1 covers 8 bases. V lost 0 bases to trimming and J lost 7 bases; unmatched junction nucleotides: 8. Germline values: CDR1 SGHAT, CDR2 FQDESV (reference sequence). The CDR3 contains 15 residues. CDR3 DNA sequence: TGTGCCAGCAGCTTAGCCGGGACAGGTCTAGAAGAGCAGTACTTC. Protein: CASSLAGTGLEEQYF.

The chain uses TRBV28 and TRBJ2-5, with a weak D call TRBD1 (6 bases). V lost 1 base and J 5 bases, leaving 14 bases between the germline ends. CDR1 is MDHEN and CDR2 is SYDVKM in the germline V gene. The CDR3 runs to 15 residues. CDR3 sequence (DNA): TGTGCCAGCAGTTTATTATTCGGACAGTCGGAGACCCAGTACTTC. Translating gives CASSLLFGQSETQYF.

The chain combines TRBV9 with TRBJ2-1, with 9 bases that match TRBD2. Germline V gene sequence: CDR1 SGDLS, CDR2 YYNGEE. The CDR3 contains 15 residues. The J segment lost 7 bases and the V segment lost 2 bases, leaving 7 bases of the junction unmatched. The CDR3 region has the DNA TGTGCCAGCAGCGTTATAGCGGGAGCGTTGAATGAGCAGTTCTTC. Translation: CASSVIAGALNEQFF.

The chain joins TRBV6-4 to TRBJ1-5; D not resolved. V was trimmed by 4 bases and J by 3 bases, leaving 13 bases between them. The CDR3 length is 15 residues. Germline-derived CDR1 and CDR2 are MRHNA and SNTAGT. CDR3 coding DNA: TGTGCCAGCAGTGGACGCACAGCCCCCAATCAGCCCCAGCATTTT. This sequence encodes CASSGRTAPNQPQHF.

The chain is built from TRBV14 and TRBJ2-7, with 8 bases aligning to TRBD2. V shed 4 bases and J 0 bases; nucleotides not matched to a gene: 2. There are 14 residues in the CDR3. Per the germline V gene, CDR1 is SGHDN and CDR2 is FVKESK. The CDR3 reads CASSLAGRSYEQYF. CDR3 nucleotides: TGTGCCAGCAGCCTAGCGGGACGCTCCTACGAGCAGTACTTC.

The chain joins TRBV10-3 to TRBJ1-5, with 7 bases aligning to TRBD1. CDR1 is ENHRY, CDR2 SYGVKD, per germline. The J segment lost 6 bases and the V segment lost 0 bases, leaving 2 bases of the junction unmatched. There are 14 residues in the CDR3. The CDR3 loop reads CAISESGGFQPQHF. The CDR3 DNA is TGTGCCATCAGTGAGTCAGGGGGCTTTCAGCCCCAGCATTTT.

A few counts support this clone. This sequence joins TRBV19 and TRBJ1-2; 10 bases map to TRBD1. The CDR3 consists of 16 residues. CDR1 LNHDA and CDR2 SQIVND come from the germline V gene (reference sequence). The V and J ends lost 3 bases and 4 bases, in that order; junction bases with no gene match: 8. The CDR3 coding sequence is TGTGCCAGTAGTATCCAGACAGGGGGCGCAGGCTATGGCTACACCTTC. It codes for CASSIQTGGAGYGYTF.

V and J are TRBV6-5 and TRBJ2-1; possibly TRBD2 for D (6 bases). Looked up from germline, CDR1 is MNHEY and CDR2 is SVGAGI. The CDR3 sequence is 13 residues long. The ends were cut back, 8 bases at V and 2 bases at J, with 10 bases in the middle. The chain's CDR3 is CASATGAYNEQFF. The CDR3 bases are TGTGCCAGCGCAACGGGAGCCTACAATGAGCAGTTCTTC.

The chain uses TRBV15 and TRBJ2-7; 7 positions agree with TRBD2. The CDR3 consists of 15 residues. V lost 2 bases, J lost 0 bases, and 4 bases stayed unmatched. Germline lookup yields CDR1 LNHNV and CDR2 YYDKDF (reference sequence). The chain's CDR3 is CATSRWGGPSYEQYF. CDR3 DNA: TGTGCCACCAGCAGATGGGGGGGACCCTCCTACGAGCAGTACTTC.